This passage covers 26 T cell receptor beta chains from one sample sequenced in a study of Ad26.COV2.S vaccination and SARS-CoV-2 variants. TCRdb keeps only in-frame clones here, not all; method: immunoSEQ multiplex PCR. The sample carries about 680,000 clones, about 89% recorded once. Treatment denoted: roughly 20 received Ad26.COV2.S at low or high dose, single or two shots; roughly five received placebo; per-sample allocation not given. Samples came from day 63 after the first vaccine or placebo injection. This specimen was peripheral blood, taken in a trial of Ad26.COV2.S vaccine versus placebo. These receptors came from a person aged 18-60 years who received the Ad26.COV2.S COVID-19 vaccine or a placebo.

The rearrangement joins TRBV7-3 to TRBJ2-1, with 8 nucleotides matching TRBD2. The CDR3 totals 16 residues. Germline CDR1 SGHTA, CDR2 FQGTGA. The V and J ends lost 2 bases and 5 bases, in that order; junction bases with no gene match: 8. The CDR3 sequence is CASSLYAGGNNNEQFF. CDR3 bases: TGTGCCAGCAGCTTATATGCGGGGGGCAACAACAATGAGCAGTTCTTC.

This clone was observed a handful of times. The J gene is TRBJ1-1, the V gene TRBV9; D may be TRBD1 (5 bases). V lost 4 bases to trimming and J lost 0 bases, with 13 bases between them. Germline CDR1 SGDLS, CDR2 YYNGEE. This CDR3 is built from 15 residues. CDR3 sequence: CASSPRGLMNTEAFF. Written as DNA, the CDR3 is TGTGCCAGCAGCCCCCGGGGCCTTATGAACACTGAAGCTTTCTTT.

The chain is built from TRBV19 and TRBJ2-3; D perhaps matches TRBD1 (6 bases). Germline CDR1 and CDR2: LNHDA and SQIVND (reference sequence). V was shortened by 3 bases and J by 2 bases, with 9 bases between the two germline ends. This CDR3 contains 14 residues. The CDR3 sequence: CASSIWDNTDTQYF. CDR3 in DNA: TGTGCCAGTAGTATCTGGGACAACACAGATACGCAGTATTTT.

CDR3 DNA: TGTGCCAGCAGCCATAGGGGGCCCAGGAGCTCCTACAATGAGCAGTTCTTC. This codes for CASSHRGPRSSYNEQFF. The chain combines TRBV14 with TRBJ2-1, with 7 positions matching TRBD1. V was clipped by 3 bases and J by 0 bases; unmatched bases: 8. CDR3 size: 17 residues. Germline CDR1 and CDR2: SGHDN and FVKESK.

The chain is built from TRBV20-1 and TRBJ2-5; no clear D. Trimming pared 3 bases from V and 0 bases from J, leaving 8 bases between. The germline CDR1 and CDR2 sequences are DFQATT and SNEGSKA (reference sequence). The CDR3 contains 13 residues. CDR3 sequence reads: CSASGPNQETQYF. CDR3 nucleotide sequence: TGCAGTGCTAGTGGACCCAACCAAGAGACCCAGTACTTC.

The rearrangement joins TRBV7-9 to TRBJ2-7; D is tentatively TRBD1 or TRBD2 (5 bases each). The CDR3 sequence is 11 residues long. The V end was cut by 5 bases, the J end by 7 bases, with 9 bases between. Germline CDR1 is SEHNR and CDR2 is FQNEAQ (reference sequence). The CDR3 sequence: CASSIWGEQYF. The DNA for the CDR3 is TGTGCCAGCAGCATCTGGGGGGAGCAGTACTTC.

J is TRBJ2-2 and V is TRBV30; D remains ambiguous. The CDR3 length is 15 residues. Trimming removed 4 bases from V and 4 bases from J, with 16 bases in between. CDR1 is GTSNPN and CDR2 is SVGIG in the germline V gene (reference sequence). The CDR3 bases are TGTGCCTGGAAAAGGTTAGGTCAGAGCACCGGGGAGCTGTTTTTT. Its translation: CAWKRLGQSTGELFF. Variable domain in full (rest from reference TRBV30 and TRBJ2-2): SQTIHQWPATLVQPVGSPLSLECTVEGTSNPNLYWYRQAAGRGLQLLFYSVGIGQISSEVPQNLSASRPQDRQFILSSKKLLLSDSGFYLCAWKRLGQSTGELFFGEGSRLTVL.

The CDR3, as DNA: TGCGCCAGCAGCCAAGGATCAGGGGCCTATGAAGCTTTCTTT. This gives the protein CASSQGSGAYEAFF. The chain employs TRBV4-1 and TRBJ1-1, with D perhaps matching TRBD1 (6 bases). Trimming pared 1 base from V and 7 bases from J, leaving 13 bases between. Germline-derived CDR1 and CDR2 are MGHRA and YSYEKL. This CDR3 has 14 amino acids.

The V and J genes are TRBV2 and TRBJ2-7; TRBD2 agrees at 14 bases. This CDR3 region has 19 residues. J was trimmed by 3 bases and V by 6 bases; bases with no gene match: 16. Germline V gene sequence: CDR1 SNHLY, CDR2 FYNNEI. CDR3 sequence (DNA): TGTGCCAGCAGCCGTTGGGCGGCGACTAGCGGGAGGGGTTACTACGAGCAGTACTTC. It specifies CASSRWAATSGRGYYEQYF.

The CDR3 is CASSQADRIDGYTF. The CDR3 DNA is TGTGCCAGCAGCCAAGCGGACAGGATTGATGGCTACACCTTC. The rearrangement links TRBV3-1 (or the pseudogene TRBV3-2) to TRBJ1-2; 7 positions match TRBD1. Germline CDR1 is LGHDT and CDR2 is YNNKEL (reference sequence). The V and J ends lost 1 base and 6 bases, in that order; junction bases with no gene match: 5. CDR3 length: 14 residues.

The chain carries TRBV2 and TRBJ1-5, with no clear D. CDR1 and CDR2 (germline): SNHLY, FYNNEI. This CDR3 spans 14 amino acids. Deletions cut 3 bases from V and 4 bases from J, with 10 bases between. CDR3 sequence (DNA): TGTGCCAGCAGTGATGTCCAGGAAAATCAGCCCCAGCATTTT. Translated, it gives CASSDVQENQPQHF.

Concerning this clone: Other DNA variants within this sample encode the same CDR3. The chain employs TRBV3-1 (or the pseudogene TRBV3-2) and TRBJ1-2; 8 bases match TRBD1. Germline trimming cut 4 bases from V and 8 bases from J; bases unmatched to any gene: 6. This CDR3 comprises 13 residues. The germline V gene encodes CDR1 LGHDT and CDR2 YNNKEL (reference sequence). The CDR3 bases are TGTGCCAGCAGCCGGCAGGGGGCGCGGGGCTACACCTTC. It specifies CASSRQGARGYTF.

V is TRBV15 and J is TRBJ2-1, with 7 bases fitting TRBD2. The length of the CDR3 is 16 residues. CDR1 and CDR2 from the germline V gene are LNHNV and YYDKDF (reference sequence). V shed 1 base, J shed 4 bases, and the junction held 7 bases outside the gene matches. The CDR3 DNA reads TGTGCCACCAGCAGAGGTCTAGCGGCCCGGTACAATGAGCAGTTCTTC. Its protein is CATSRGLAARYNEQFF.

V gene TRBV28 combines with J gene TRBJ1-2; D is perhaps TRBD1 (5 bases). Germline V gives CDR1 MDHEN, CDR2 SYDVKM. The ends were cut back, 9 bases at V and 7 bases at J, with 15 bases in the middle. CDR3 length: 12 amino acids. CDR3 amino acids: CASWGRSGGYTF. The CDR3 nucleotides read TGTGCCAGTTGGGGCCGGAGCGGTGGCTACACCTTC.

The V and J genes are TRBV30 and TRBJ1-4; D is possibly TRBD1 (5 bases). The CDR3 runs to 12 residues. Germline V gene lookup returns CDR1 GTSNPN and CDR2 SVGIG (reference sequence). V was pared by 6 bases and J by 4 bases, with 9 bases between. The CDR3 region has the DNA TGTGCCTGTGACAGAAATAATGAAAAACTGTTTTTT. Translating it yields CACDRNNEKLFF.

The rearrangement uses TRBV14 and TRBJ2-1; 11 bases are shared with TRBD2. V gave up 5 bases and J gave up 3 bases; unmatched junction bases: 3. This CDR3 is built from 15 residues. CDR1 is SGHDN, CDR2 FVKESK, per germline. CDR3 amino acids: CASSILAGGYNEQFF. In nucleotides, the CDR3 is TGTGCCAGCAGCATTCTAGCGGGGGGCTACAATGAGCAGTTCTTC.

The chain uses TRBV5-4 and TRBJ2-1, with 7 bases fitting TRBD2. Germline V lookup: CDR1 SGHNT, CDR2 YYREEE (reference sequence). This CDR3 has 16 amino acids. V lost 0 bases, J lost 11 bases, and 14 bases stayed unmatched. Here the CDR3 reads CASSLGLAGAVDKQFF. The CDR3 DNA sequence: TGTGCCAGCAGCTTGGGATTAGCGGGCGCAGTAGATAAGCAGTTCTTC.

Comment on this clone: Other DNA sequences in this sample translate to the same CDR3. The chain couples TRBV20-1 to TRBJ1-1; D is ambiguous. Germline-derived CDR1 and CDR2 are DFQATT and SNEGSKA (reference sequence). The CDR3 extends over 11 amino acids. Trimming cost V 6 bases and J 5 bases, with 10 bases left between them. CDR3 sequence: CSARGGTEAFF. The CDR3 region has the DNA TGCAGTGCCCGGGGTGGGACTGAAGCTTTCTTT.

This sequence joins TRBV5-1 and TRBJ2-5, with D perhaps TRBD1 (5 bases). Deletions cut 4 bases from V and 2 bases from J, with 12 bases between. Per germline, CDR1 SGHRS and CDR2 YFSETQ. The CDR3 extends over 14 amino acids. The CDR3 region is CASSRDSDQETQYF. Written as DNA, the CDR3 is TGCGCCAGCAGCAGAGACAGTGATCAAGAGACCCAGTACTTC.

This chain links TRBV5-6 with TRBJ1-2; 8 nucleotides match TRBD1. This CDR3 has 14 amino acids. The J segment lost 5 bases and the V segment lost 4 bases, leaving 7 bases of the junction unmatched. Looked up from germline, CDR1 is SGHDT and CDR2 is YYEEEE. CDR3 loop: CASSVGTGTYGYTF. CDR3 in DNA: TGTGCCAGCAGCGTCGGGACAGGAACATATGGCTACACCTTC.

The chain recombines TRBV3-1 (or the pseudogene TRBV3-2) with TRBJ2-7; D remains unclear. The CDR3 totals 15 residues. V shed 1 base and J shed 1 base, with 11 bases lying between them. CDR1 and CDR2 (germline): LGHDT, YNNKEL (reference sequence). The CDR3 coding sequence is TGTGCCAGCAGCCAAGTGTTACATCGATCCTACGAGCAGTACTTC. Protein sequence: CASSQVLHRSYEQYF.

To note about this clone: Distinct nucleotide sequences in the sample also encode this CDR3. The J gene is TRBJ1-3, the V gene TRBV12-3 or TRBV12-4, with D hard to call. Trimming removed 4 bases at V and 0 bases at J, with 1 base between. The CDR3 extends over 12 amino acids. This CDR3 reads CASSYSGNTIYF. The CDR3 nucleotides are TGTGCCAGCAGTTACTCTGGAAACACCATATATTTT.

The chain links TRBV27 to TRBJ2-2; D is ambiguous. V lost 8 bases and J 0 bases, leaving 13 bases between the germline ends. CDR1 and CDR2 from the germline V gene are MNHEY and SMNVEV (reference sequence). This CDR3 is built from 15 residues. Here the CDR3 reads CASGESSANTGELFF. CDR3 coding DNA: TGTGCCAGCGGCGAGTCTTCCGCGAACACCGGGGAGCTGTTTTTT.

This chain joins TRBV6-5 and TRBJ1-1, with D tentatively TRBD1 (5 bases). The germline V gene has CDR1 MNHEY and CDR2 SVGAGI. The CDR3 has 13 residues. V was trimmed by 5 bases and J by 0 bases, leaving 7 bases between them. CDR3 sequence (DNA): TGTGCCAGCAGTCGGACAATGAACACTGAAGCTTTCTTT. Its translation: CASSRTMNTEAFF.

This clone showed up just a few times. The chain joins TRBV6-2 or TRBV6-3 to TRBJ2-5; D tentatively reads TRBD1 or TRBD2 (5 bases each). This CDR3 has 14 residues. Deletions cut 2 bases from V and 7 bases from J, with 14 bases between. Germline assignment: CDR1 MNHEY and CDR2 SVGEGT. The CDR3 bases are TGTGCCAGCAGTTACGGGGGTGCGATCGGGACCCAGTACTTC. This translates into CASSYGGAIGTQYF.

The rearrangement joins TRBV27 to TRBJ1-5; D is ambiguous. The germline gives CDR1 MNHEY, CDR2 SMNVEV (reference sequence). The V end was cut by 5 bases, the J end by 4 bases, with 12 bases between. CDR3 length equals 14 residues. The CDR3 reads CASSPLGSNQPQHF. The CDR3, as DNA: TGTGCCAGCAGTCCGTTGGGGAGTAATCAGCCCCAGCATTTT.